Listed here are 11 T cell receptor beta chains from one sample, sequenced in a study of cytomegalovirus exposure and HLA in healthy donors. Researchers ran the PCR with 60 Vbeta and 13 Jbeta primers. Some clones are missing from TCRdb's copy, which holds only in-frame ones; the method was immunoSEQ multiplex PCR. The sample records some 150,000 clones, roughly 86% being singletons. The sequenced sample consisted of PBMCs. These receptors were taken from a man younger than 35 in good health and CMV-seropositive.

The chain links TRBV2 to TRBJ2-1; TRBD2 might be the D (6 bases). Germline CDR1 is SNHLY and CDR2 is FYNNEI. Trimming pared 11 bases from V and 8 bases from J, leaving 16 bases between. This CDR3 has 12 amino acids. CDR3 sequence: CARRRGGDEQFF. The DNA of the CDR3 is TGTGCCCGAAGGCGGGGAGGCGATGAGCAGTTCTTC.

The rearrangement uses TRBV4-2 and TRBJ2-1; maybe TRBD2 (6 bases). The V and J ends lost 1 base and 9 bases respectively, with 10 bases between them. Germline values: CDR1 LGHNA, CDR2 YNFKEQ. The CDR3 loop spans 13 amino acids. CDR3 nucleotide sequence: TGTGCCAGCAGCCAAGTGGGAGGTGGTGAGCAGTTCTTC. This sequence encodes CASSQVGGGEQFF.

The rearrangement links TRBV19 to TRBJ1-1; TRBD1 aligns across 7 bases. The J segment lost 1 base and the V segment lost 3 bases, leaving 5 bases of the junction unmatched. CDR1 and CDR2 (germline): LNHDA, SQIVND (reference sequence). The CDR3 is made up of 15 amino acids. The chain's CDR3 is CASSISGTENTEAFF. In DNA form, the CDR3 reads TGTGCCAGTAGTATCTCCGGGACAGAGAACACTGAAGCTTTCTTT.

The chain is built from TRBV5-8 and TRBJ2-1; 11 bases align to TRBD2. The V segment lost 0 bases and the J segment 9 bases; nucleotides outside the gene matches: 14. This CDR3 has 18 amino acids. The germline gives CDR1 SGHTS, CDR2 YDEGEE. CDR3 in amino acids: CASSLDLTASGRWGEQFF. For the CDR3, the DNA is TGTGCCAGCAGCTTGGATCTTACGGCTAGCGGGAGGTGGGGTGAGCAGTTCTTC.

This chain uses TRBV11-2 with TRBJ2-3; 10 bases are a match to TRBD2. Germline CDR1 is SGHAT and CDR2 is FQNNGV. J was trimmed by 2 bases and V by 4 bases; bases with no gene match: 9. The length of the CDR3 is 17 residues. CDR3: CASSSGASGRNTDTQYF. CDR3 DNA sequence: TGTGCCAGCAGCTCGGGTGCTAGCGGGAGAAACACAGATACGCAGTATTTT.

The DNA of the CDR3 is TGTGCCAGCTTACCGCTGGGGGGGCATGCCAATCAGCCCCAGCATTTT. Translated: CASLPLGGHANQPQHF. The genes are TRBV28 and TRBJ1-5; maybe TRBD1 (6 bases). Trimming took off 8 bases at V and 3 bases at J, with 20 bases between the two ends. Germline-derived CDR1 and CDR2 are MDHEN and SYDVKM. The CDR3 sequence is 16 residues long. The variable domain in full, completed from reference TRBV28 and TRBJ1-5, reads DVKVTQSSRYLVKRTGEKVFLECVQDMDHENMFWYRQDPGLGLRLIYFSYDVKMKEKGDIPEGYSVSREKKERFSLILESASTNQTSMYLCASLPLGGHANQPQHFGDGTRLSIL.

This clone was seen a few times. The rearrangement uses TRBV15 and TRBJ2-7; 9 bases fit TRBD2. Germline V gene lookup returns CDR1 LNHNV and CDR2 YYDKDF (reference sequence). The CDR3 sequence is 19 residues long. J lost 5 bases, V lost 0 bases, and 17 bases had no gene match. CDR3 DNA: TGTGCCACCAGCAGAGATAGGCGGGGGGGGCAGGGTAATCAAGACGAGCAGTACTTC. Residues: CATSRDRRGGQGNQDEQYF.

V gene TRBV10-3 combines with J gene TRBJ1-5; D is unclear. Germline CDR1 and CDR2: ENHRY and SYGVKD. There are 13 residues in the CDR3. V lost 2 bases to trimming and J lost 7 bases, with 9 bases between them. Here the CDR3 DNA reads TGTGCCATCAGTGAGGGAGTGAGACAGCCCCAGCATTTT. Amino acid sequence: CAISEGVRQPQHF.

The chain links TRBV5-6 to TRBJ2-3; TRBD1 matches at 8 bases. The CDR3 spans 14 residues. After removal of 4 bases from V and 3 bases from J, the junction contained 4 bases not matched to a gene. CDR1 is SGHDT, CDR2 YYEEEE, per germline. CDR3 amino acids: CASSTGGNTDTQYF. DNA of the CDR3: TGTGCCAGCAGCACAGGGGGGAATACAGATACGCAGTATTTT.

The chain combines TRBV29-1 with TRBJ2-7; TRBD1 agrees at 9 bases. The V gene end was trimmed by 4 bases and the J gene end by 2 bases; junction bases not matched to a gene: 3. Germline lookup yields CDR1 SQVTM and CDR2 ANQGSEA. CDR3 size: 13 residues. Written as DNA, the CDR3 is TGCAGCGTTGGGGACAGGGATCCCTACGAGCAGTACTTC. It specifies CSVGDRDPYEQYF.

The chain has TRBV10-2 and TRBJ1-3, with 8 positions matching TRBD1. After removal of 9 bases from V and 3 bases from J, the junction contained 7 bases not matched to a gene. The CDR3 consists of 14 residues. Germline values: CDR1 WSHSY, CDR2 SAAADI. The CDR3 DNA follows: TGCGCCAGTGCCAGGGGGCTTGATGGAAACACCATATATTTT. Translated, it gives CASARGLDGNTIYF.